This TCR beta chain was identified in a study of cytomegalovirus exposure and HLA in healthy donors. Study-level results: The study labeled fewer than 200 TCR beta chains cytomegalovirus-associated. A few chains tied to CMV proved CMV antigen-specific in vitro. The study found most TCR sequences rare, yet found some public TCRs in many donors.

In regard to this clone: Antigen: not known.

The donors formed part of the approximately 120-subject validation cohort, distinct from the roughly 700-subject first cohort. Assay used: immunoSEQ multiplex PCR; TCRdb lists only in-frame clones, some missing. The sample lists 85,000 to 95,000 clones, around 96% occurring once. Germline V gives CDR1 WSHSY, CDR2 SAAADI. This CDR3 comprises 15 residues. With 0 bases removed from V and 0 bases from J, the gap between germline ends came to 8 bases. The rearrangement joins TRBV10-2 to TRBJ2-5; perhaps TRBD2 as D (7 bases). The receptor was derived from a young man in good health and CMV-seronegative. The source material was PBMCs. CDR3: CASSESGGHQETQYF. CDR3 coding DNA: TGCGCCAGCAGTGAGTCGGGGGGGCACCAAGAGACCCAGTACTTC.